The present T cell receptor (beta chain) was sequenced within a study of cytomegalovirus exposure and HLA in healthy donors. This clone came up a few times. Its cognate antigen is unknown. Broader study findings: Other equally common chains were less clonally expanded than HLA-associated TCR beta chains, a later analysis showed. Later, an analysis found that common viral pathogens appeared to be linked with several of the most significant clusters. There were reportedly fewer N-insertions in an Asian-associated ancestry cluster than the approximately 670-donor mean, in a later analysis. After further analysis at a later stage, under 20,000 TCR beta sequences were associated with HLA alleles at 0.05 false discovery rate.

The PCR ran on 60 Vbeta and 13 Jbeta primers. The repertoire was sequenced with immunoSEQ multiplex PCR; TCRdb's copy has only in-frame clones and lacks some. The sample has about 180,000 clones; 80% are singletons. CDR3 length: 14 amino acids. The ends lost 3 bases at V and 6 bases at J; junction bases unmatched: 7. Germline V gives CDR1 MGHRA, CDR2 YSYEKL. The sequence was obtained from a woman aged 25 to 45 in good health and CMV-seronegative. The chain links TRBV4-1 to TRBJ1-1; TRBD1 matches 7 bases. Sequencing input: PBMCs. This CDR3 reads CASSHHGTASEAFF. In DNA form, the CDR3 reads TGCGCCAGCAGCCACCACGGGACAGCCTCTGAAGCTTTCTTT.